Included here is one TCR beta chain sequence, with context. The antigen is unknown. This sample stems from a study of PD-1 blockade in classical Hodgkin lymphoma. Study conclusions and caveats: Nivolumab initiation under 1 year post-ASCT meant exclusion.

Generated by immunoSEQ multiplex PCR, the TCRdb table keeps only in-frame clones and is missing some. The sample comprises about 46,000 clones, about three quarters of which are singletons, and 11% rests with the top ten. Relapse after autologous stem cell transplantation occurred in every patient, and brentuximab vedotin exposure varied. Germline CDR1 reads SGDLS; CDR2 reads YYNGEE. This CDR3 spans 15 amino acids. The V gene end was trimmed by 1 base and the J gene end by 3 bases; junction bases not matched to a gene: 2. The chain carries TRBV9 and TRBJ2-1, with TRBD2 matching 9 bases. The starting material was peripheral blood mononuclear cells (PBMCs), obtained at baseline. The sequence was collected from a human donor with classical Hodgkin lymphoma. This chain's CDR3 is CASSVSSGDYNEQFF. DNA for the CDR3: TGTGCCAGCAGCGTATCTAGCGGGGACTACAATGAGCAGTTCTTC.